The subject of this entry is one T cell receptor (beta chain). TCRdb's copy holds only in-frame clones and misses some; the assay was immunoSEQ multiplex PCR. The repertoire holds tens of thousands of clones, with approximately 92% as singletons. The sample originates from a study of tissue T cells after allogeneic stem cell transplantation. Study background: Recipient PBMCs from before transplant existed for roughly five GVHD patients.

Trimming took off 5 bases at V and 6 bases at J, with 13 bases between the two ends. This CDR3 has 14 residues. CDR1 is MGHDK and CDR2 is SYGVNS in the germline V gene. This chain joins TRBV25-1 and TRBJ1-4; D call uncertain. The input for sequencing was blood, taken before transplantation. The source of this sequence is a woman aged 40 to 75 who later had graft-versus-host disease after an allogeneic stem cell transplant. DNA of the CDR3: TGTGCCAGCAGTCCGGGCAGTCCTTATGAAAAACTGTTTTTT. Protein sequence: CASSPGSPYEKLFF.